Shown below are 28 T cell receptor beta chains from a single sample sequenced in a study of blood T cell repertoires in COVID-19. Data came from immunoSEQ multiplex PCR; TCRdb stores just in-frame clones and leaves some out. The sample consists of 250,000 or so clones, more than 85% of them appearing once. Specimen: PBMCs or T cells enriched from blood (not recorded which). These receptors came from a man aged 35-49 years who had recovered from COVID-19.

This clone was counted a single time. The V gene is TRBV3-1 (or the pseudogene TRBV3-2), the J gene TRBJ2-7; D perhaps matches TRBD1 (5 bases). This CDR3 comprises 15 residues. V was shortened by 0 bases and J by 0 bases, with 9 bases between the two germline ends. Germline CDR1 LGHDT, CDR2 YNNKEL (reference sequence). The CDR3 here is CASSQEQAFSYEQYF. DNA of the CDR3: TGTGCCAGCAGCCAAGAACAGGCCTTCTCCTACGAGCAGTACTTC.

This clone occurred once. The V gene is TRBV5-1, the J gene TRBJ1-1; D possibly corresponds to TRBD1 (6 bases). Germline V CDR1 and CDR2: SGHRS, YFSETQ. V was shortened by 4 bases and J by 7 bases, with 17 bases between the two germline ends. The CDR3 spans 14 residues. CDR3: CASSPETGKVEAFF. The DNA for the CDR3 is TGCGCCAGCAGCCCGGAAACAGGGAAAGTTGAAGCTTTCTTT.

This clone was counted many times. The chain has TRBV7-9 and TRBJ1-1; D may be TRBD1 (5 bases). V was clipped by 1 base and J by 7 bases, with 13 bases between them. The CDR3 runs 14 residues. Per germline, CDR1 SEHNR and CDR2 FQNEAQ (reference sequence). For the CDR3, the DNA is TGTGCCAGCAGCTTAGATCTTGGCCAGGGTGAAGCTTTCTTT. Amino acids: CASSLDLGQGEAFF.

This chain uses TRBV28 with TRBJ1-2; TRBD1 might be the D (5 bases). Per germline, CDR1 MDHEN and CDR2 SYDVKM. The CDR3 loop spans 14 amino acids. Trimming cost V 7 bases and J 2 bases, with 14 bases left between them. CDR3 sequence (DNA): TGTGCCAGCAACCCGGACATATCGAACTATGGCTACACCTTC. Amino acid sequence: CASNPDISNYGYTF.

This rearrangement joins TRBV27 to TRBJ1-1, with TRBD1 matching 8 bases. This CDR3 comprises 15 residues. The germline gives CDR1 MNHEY, CDR2 SMNVEV (reference sequence). The V and J ends lost 2 bases and 4 bases, in that order; junction bases with no gene match: 6. The CDR3 DNA sequence: TGTGCCAGCAGTTTAGAATTACAGGGGGTCACTGAAGCTTTCTTT. It yields the protein CASSLELQGVTEAFF.

The CDR3 protein is CASSAGTLSGANVLTF. CDR3 nucleotide sequence: TGTGCCAGCAGCGCCGGGACATTGTCTGGGGCCAACGTCCTGACTTTC. The chain links TRBV5-4 to TRBJ2-6; TRBD1 might be the D (6 bases). The CDR3 spans 16 residues. Trimming stripped 4 bases from V and 1 base from J, with 12 bases between. Germline CDR1 and CDR2: SGHNT and YYREEE (reference sequence).

This chain links TRBV11-2 with TRBJ1-3; D gene unclear. The V and J ends lost 5 bases and 0 bases respectively, with 14 bases between them. There are 16 residues in the CDR3. The germline gives CDR1 SGHAT, CDR2 FQNNGV. CDR3 amino acids: CASSLRTDFSGNTIYF. The CDR3 bases are TGTGCCAGCAGCCTTAGGACTGATTTCTCTGGAAACACCATATATTTT.

The rearrangement joins TRBV12-5 to TRBJ2-7; 9 bases fit TRBD1. J was trimmed by 6 bases and V by 4 bases; bases with no gene match: 13. CDR3 length: 16 amino acids. Germline values: CDR1 LGHNT, CDR2 FRNRAP. As DNA, the CDR3 is TGTGCTAGTGGTTCAGCACGCGAGGGACAGGGACGCGAGCAGTACTTC. It translates to CASGSAREGQGREQYF.

The J gene is TRBJ1-2, the V gene TRBV5-1; the D is unclear. The germline V gene has CDR1 SGHRS and CDR2 YFSETQ. V shed 3 bases and J shed 0 bases, with 12 bases lying between them. The CDR3 is 15 residues long. The CDR3 reads CASSSMSNPNYGYTF. The CDR3 DNA follows: TGCGCCAGCAGCTCGATGAGCAATCCTAACTATGGCTACACCTTC. Supplemented by reference TRBV5-1 and TRBJ1-2, the full variable domain reads KAGVTQTPRYLIKTRGQQVTLSCSPISGHRSVSWYQQTPGQGLQFLFEYFSETQRNKGNFPGRFSGRQFSNSRSEMNVSTLELGDSALYLCASSSMSNPNYGYTFGSGTRLTVV.

The rearrangement joins TRBV14 to TRBJ2-3, with 9 nucleotides matching TRBD2. V gave up 0 bases and J gave up 3 bases; unmatched junction bases: 7. The CDR3 is made up of 17 amino acids. Germline V gene lookup returns CDR1 SGHDN and CDR2 FVKESK. This chain's CDR3 is CASSQDPGLAYTDTQYF. The CDR3 DNA follows: TGTGCCAGCAGCCAAGATCCCGGACTAGCGTATACAGATACGCAGTATTTT.

J is TRBJ1-4 and V is TRBV4-2, with a possible D match to TRBD1 (5 bases). Trimming removed 0 bases from V and 0 bases from J, with 11 bases in between. Per the germline V gene, CDR1 is LGHNA and CDR2 is YNFKEQ. The CDR3 is made up of 17 amino acids. The chain's CDR3 is CASSQDKGIPTNEKLFF. The CDR3 DNA sequence: TGTGCCAGCAGCCAAGATAAGGGGATCCCAACTAATGAAAAACTGTTTTTT.

The V and J genes are TRBV24-1 and TRBJ2-1; TRBD2 agrees at 8 bases. Per the germline V gene, CDR1 is KGHDR and CDR2 is SFDVKD. This CDR3 is 14 amino acids long. V dropped 1 base and J dropped 11; count of bases not matched to a gene: 6. CDR3 in amino acids: CATSDFLAGGQQFF. In DNA form, the CDR3 reads TGTGCCACCAGTGATTTTCTTGCGGGAGGCCAGCAGTTCTTC.

This clone was detected once. This chain joins TRBV25-1 and TRBJ1-2; 7 positions agree with TRBD1. Per germline, CDR1 MGHDK and CDR2 SYGVNS. CDR3 length: 14 amino acids. The trim removed 6 bases at V and 6 bases at J, leaving 10 bases unmatched. The DNA of the CDR3 is TGTGCCAGCAGGCGTAGTGGGCAGGGGGATGGCTACACCTTC. It is translated as CASRRSGQGDGYTF.

This chain joins TRBV11-3 and TRBJ2-5; D is possibly TRBD1 (5 bases). CDR3 size: 14 residues. Germline V lookup: CDR1 SGHNT, CDR2 YENEEA. The V end was cut by 2 bases, the J end by 4 bases, with 11 bases between. The CDR3 protein is CASSLYGRAETQYF. The CDR3 nucleotides read TGTGCCAGCAGCTTATACGGCAGGGCAGAGACCCAGTACTTC.

The chain has TRBV5-1 and TRBJ2-5, with TRBD1 matching over 8 bases. The CDR3 length is 16 residues. Germline trimming cut 4 bases from V and 5 bases from J; bases unmatched to any gene: 13. Germline CDR1 is SGHRS and CDR2 is YFSETQ. The CDR3 reads CASSPEEDRAWETQYF. In DNA, the CDR3 is TGCGCCAGCAGCCCGGAAGAGGACAGGGCCTGGGAGACCCAGTACTTC.

The chain recombines TRBV11-2 with TRBJ2-5, with 10 bases fitting TRBD2. Germline CDR1 is SGHAT and CDR2 is FQNNGV. V dropped 5 bases and J dropped 4; count of bases not matched to a gene: 10. The CDR3 consists of 16 residues. The CDR3 protein is CASSPLAGDGLETQYF. The CDR3 DNA is TGTGCCAGCAGCCCGCTAGCGGGAGATGGATTAGAGACCCAGTACTTC.

The chain uses TRBV7-2 and TRBJ1-2; no clear D gene. V was pared by 7 bases and J by 4 bases, with 13 bases between. Germline V gives CDR1 SGHTA, CDR2 FQGNSA. The CDR3 extends over 13 amino acids. CDR3 bases: TGTGCCAGCACCCCGAACGACATCTATGGCTACACCTTC. This translates into CASTPNDIYGYTF.

The chain couples TRBV19 to TRBJ2-7; the match to TRBD2 covers 8 bases. This CDR3 comprises 15 residues. V shed 4 bases and J 2 bases; nucleotides not matched to a gene: 7. CDR1 and CDR2 (germline): LNHDA, SQIVND (reference sequence). As DNA, the CDR3 is TGTGCCAGTAGTAGCCCCGGGGGGGCCACCTACGAGCAGTACTTC. It encodes CASSSPGGATYEQYF.

The chain carries TRBV7-2 and TRBJ2-7; D may be TRBD2 (6 bases). The germline gives CDR1 SGHTA, CDR2 FQGNSA. The V end lost 5 bases, the J end lost 0 bases, and 14 bases lay between the germline ends. The CDR3 runs to 15 residues. CDR3 DNA: TGTGCCAGCAGCACCTCCGGGACTTACTCCTACGAGCAGTACTTC. It translates to CASSTSGTYSYEQYF.

This chain joins TRBV19 and TRBJ2-1, with 10 bases fitting TRBD2. CDR1 LNHDA and CDR2 SQIVND come from the germline V gene (reference sequence). With 2 bases clipped from V and 6 bases from J, the junction kept 13 bases outside the gene matches. The CDR3 runs 18 residues. The DNA of the CDR3 is TGTGCCAGTAGTATAATGCCCTCTAGCGGGGGTCGTCTCAATGAGCAGTTCTTC. Its protein product is CASSIMPSSGGRLNEQFF. The variable domain in full, with the rest retrieved from reference TRBV19 and TRBJ2-1, is DGGITQSPKYLFRKEGQNVTLSCEQNLNHDAMYWYRQDPGQGLRLIYYSQIVNDFQKGDIAEGYSVSREKKESFPLTVTSAQKNPTAFYLCASSIMPSSGGRLNEQFFGPGTRLTVL.

This chain connects TRBV3-1 (or the pseudogene TRBV3-2) to TRBJ1-2; D call uncertain. The CDR3 is made up of 13 amino acids. The germline gives CDR1 LGHDT, CDR2 YNNKEL (reference sequence). Trimming shortened V by 2 bases and J by 5 bases, and 9 bases separated the two germline ends. This CDR3 reads CASSQPRSYGYTF. The CDR3 nucleotides read TGTGCCAGCAGCCAACCCCGGTCTTATGGCTACACCTTC.

The chain links TRBV29-1 to TRBJ1-6; D gene uncertain. V dropped 6 bases and J dropped 4 bases, with 10 bases sitting between them. Per germline, CDR1 SQVTM and CDR2 ANQGSEA. This CDR3 spans 13 amino acids. The CDR3 loop reads CSVTDGYNSPLHF. The CDR3 DNA follows: TGCAGCGTGACTGACGGATATAATTCACCCCTCCACTTT.

The J gene is TRBJ1-6, the V gene TRBV7-9, with a tentative D call TRBD1 (5 bases). With 0 bases removed from V and 6 bases from J, the gap between germline ends came to 9 bases. Per the germline V gene, CDR1 is SEHNR and CDR2 is FQNEAQ (reference sequence). The CDR3 sequence is 15 residues long. CDR3 residues: CASSLATDGNSPLHF. DNA of the CDR3: TGTGCCAGCAGCTTAGCGACAGACGGTAATTCACCCCTCCACTTT.

This chain links TRBV18 with TRBJ1-1; D gene unclear. This CDR3 is built from 15 residues. V was shortened by 4 bases and J by 0 bases, with 12 bases between the two germline ends. Per germline, CDR1 KGHSH and CDR2 LQKENI. The CDR3 region is CASSLGGGLNTEAFF. In DNA, the CDR3 is TGTGCCAGCTCACTCGGCGGAGGATTGAACACTGAAGCTTTCTTT.

CDR3 in amino acids: CASSFGQYNEQFF. CDR3 nucleotide sequence: TGTGCCAGCAGCTTCGGTCAATACAATGAGCAGTTCTTC. The V call is TRBV7-9, the J call TRBJ2-1, with no clear D. V was shortened by 3 bases and J by 4 bases, with 7 bases between the two germline ends. The germline gives CDR1 SEHNR, CDR2 FQNEAQ (reference sequence). The CDR3 extends over 13 amino acids.

This CDR3 reads CASSDGTGPNTEAFF. The CDR3 DNA follows: TGTGCCAGCAGTGATGGGACAGGGCCGAACACTGAAGCTTTCTTT. The V call is TRBV2, the J call TRBJ1-1; 9 nucleotides line up with TRBD1. V shed 3 bases, J shed 1 base, and the junction held 3 bases outside the gene matches. The germline gives CDR1 SNHLY, CDR2 FYNNEI. The CDR3 length is 15 residues.

V is TRBV24-1 and J is TRBJ1-5, with TRBD1 matching over 7 bases. The CDR3 is made up of 14 amino acids. V lost 6 bases, J lost 3 bases, and 4 bases stayed unmatched. CDR1 KGHDR and CDR2 SFDVKD come from the germline V gene. The CDR3 DNA reads TGTGCCACCAGTACGGACAGGTACAATCAGCCCCAGCATTTT. It codes for CATSTDRYNQPQHF.

The gene calls are TRBV18 and TRBJ1-5; 8 nucleotides match TRBD1. CDR1 and CDR2 (germline): KGHSH, LQKENI. V was pared by 5 bases and J by 0 bases, with 6 bases of the junction left unmatched. CDR3 length equals 16 residues. The CDR3 sequence is CASSTRTGLSNQPQHF. The CDR3 coding sequence is TGTGCCAGCTCAACACGGACAGGGCTTAGCAATCAGCCCCAGCATTTT.